The entry that follows covers one TCR beta chain sequence. The sample belongs to a study of blood T cell repertoires in COVID-19. Study background: In each case, the material was cDNA or gDNA derived from T cells, B-cell-depleted T cells, or PBMCs.

Germline V gene sequence: CDR1 SGHRS, CDR2 YFSETQ. The CDR3 has 19 amino acids. Trimming cost V 0 bases and J 3 bases; bases outside gene matches: 12. In the source study's methods: Reference gene primer amplification gave estimated nucleated cell counts. Generated by immunoSEQ multiplex PCR, the TCRdb table keeps only in-frame clones and is missing some. From that table come the V and J calls and clone size; the DNA was used to work out D and trimming. Counted here are around 330,000 clones, around 90% occurring once; the ten biggest clones make up 2% to 3%. The study recruited people aged 18 to 89 years across 20 to 30 US areas. Donors of Cohort 3 who recovered were those that had two negative PCRs, clearance, or symptom resolution.

The sample consisted of PBMCs or T cells enriched from blood (not recorded which). This receptor was obtained from a man in his sixties who had recovered from COVID-19. The J gene is TRBJ1-2, the V gene TRBV5-1; TRBD1 matches at 12 bases. CDR3 amino acids: CASSLVPGTGGDFDYGYTF. The CDR3 nucleotides read TGCGCCAGCAGCTTGGTTCCCGGGACAGGGGGCGATTTCGACTATGGCTACACCTTC.